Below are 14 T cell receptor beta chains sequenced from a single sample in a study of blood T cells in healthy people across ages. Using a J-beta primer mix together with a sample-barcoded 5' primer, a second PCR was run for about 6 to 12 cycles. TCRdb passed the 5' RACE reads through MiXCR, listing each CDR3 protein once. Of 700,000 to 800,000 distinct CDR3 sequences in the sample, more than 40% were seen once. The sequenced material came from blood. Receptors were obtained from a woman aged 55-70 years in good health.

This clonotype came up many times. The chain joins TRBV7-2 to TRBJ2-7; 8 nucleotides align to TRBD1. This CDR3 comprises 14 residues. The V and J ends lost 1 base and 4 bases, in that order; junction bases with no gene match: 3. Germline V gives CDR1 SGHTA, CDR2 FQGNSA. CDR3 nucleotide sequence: TGTGCCAGCAGCTTAGGGACAGGGATGTACGAGCAGTACTTC. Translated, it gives CASSLGTGMYEQYF.

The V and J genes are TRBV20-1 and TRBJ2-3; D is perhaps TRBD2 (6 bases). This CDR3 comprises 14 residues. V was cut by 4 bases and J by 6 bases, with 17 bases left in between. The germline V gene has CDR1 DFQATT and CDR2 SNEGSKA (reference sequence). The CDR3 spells CSANSLRTTDTQYF. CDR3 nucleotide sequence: TGCAGTGCTAACTCCCTTCGGACTACGGATACGCAGTATTTT.

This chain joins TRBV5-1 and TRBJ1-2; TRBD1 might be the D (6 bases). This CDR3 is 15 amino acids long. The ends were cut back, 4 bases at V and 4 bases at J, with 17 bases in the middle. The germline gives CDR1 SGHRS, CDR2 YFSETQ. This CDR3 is CASSPTDSCIYGYTF. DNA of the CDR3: TGCGCCAGCAGCCCCACGGACAGTTGCATCTATGGCTACACCTTC.

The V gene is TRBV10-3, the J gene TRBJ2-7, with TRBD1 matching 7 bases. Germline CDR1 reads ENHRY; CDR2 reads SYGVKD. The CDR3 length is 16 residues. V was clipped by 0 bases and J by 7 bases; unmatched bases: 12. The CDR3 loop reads CAISESSGGGGNEQYF. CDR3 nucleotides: TGTGCCATCAGTGAGTCGTCAGGGGGTGGTGGCAATGAGCAGTACTTC.

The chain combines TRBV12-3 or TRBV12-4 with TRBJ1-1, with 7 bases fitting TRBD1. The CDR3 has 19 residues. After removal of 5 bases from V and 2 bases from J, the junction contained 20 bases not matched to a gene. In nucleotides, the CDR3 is TGTGCCAGCAGTACAGGGGAGGGGGGGCTAGGTGGATTCAACACTGAAGCTTTCTTT. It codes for CASSTGEGGLGGFNTEAFF.

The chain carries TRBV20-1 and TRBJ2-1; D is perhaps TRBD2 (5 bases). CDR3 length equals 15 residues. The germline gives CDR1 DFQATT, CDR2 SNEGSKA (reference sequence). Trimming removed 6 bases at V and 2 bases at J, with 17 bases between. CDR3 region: CSAPPVTTTYNEQFF. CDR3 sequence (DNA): TGCAGTGCCCCCCCCGTGACTACCACCTACAATGAGCAGTTCTTC.

The CDR3 DNA sequence: TGCAGTGCTCTACAGGGGGCCTTTGGAGGGACTGAAGCTTTCTTT. It translates to CSALQGAFGGTEAFF. The chain joins TRBV20-1 to TRBJ1-1; 9 nucleotides align to TRBD1. The germline CDR1 and CDR2 sequences are DFQATT and SNEGSKA (reference sequence). V dropped 5 bases and J dropped 5; count of bases not matched to a gene: 12. This CDR3 is built from 15 residues.

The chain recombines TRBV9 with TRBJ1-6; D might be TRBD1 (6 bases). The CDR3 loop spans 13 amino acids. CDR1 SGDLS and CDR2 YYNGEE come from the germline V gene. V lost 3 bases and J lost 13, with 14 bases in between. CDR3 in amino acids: CASSGGGGPPLHF. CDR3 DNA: TGTGCCAGCAGCGGAGGAGGGGGGCCCCCCCTCCACTTT.

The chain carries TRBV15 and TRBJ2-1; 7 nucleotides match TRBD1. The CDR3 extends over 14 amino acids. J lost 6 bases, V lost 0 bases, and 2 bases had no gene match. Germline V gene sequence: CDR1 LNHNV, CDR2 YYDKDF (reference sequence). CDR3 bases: TGTGCCACCAGCAGAGATACAGGGGCCAATGAGCAGTTCTTC. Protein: CATSRDTGANEQFF.

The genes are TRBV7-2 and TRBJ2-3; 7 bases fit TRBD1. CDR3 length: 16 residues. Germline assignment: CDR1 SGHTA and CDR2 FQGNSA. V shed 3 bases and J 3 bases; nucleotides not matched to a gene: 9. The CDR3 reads CASSFGWSRGTDTQYF. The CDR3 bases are TGTGCCAGCAGCTTCGGGTGGTCCAGGGGGACAGATACGCAGTATTTT.

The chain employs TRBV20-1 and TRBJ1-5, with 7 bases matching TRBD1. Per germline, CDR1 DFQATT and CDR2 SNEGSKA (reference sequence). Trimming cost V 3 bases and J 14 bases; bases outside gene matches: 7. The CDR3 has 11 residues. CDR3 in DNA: TGCAGTGCTAGTCGACAGGGCGTCGAGCATTTT. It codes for CSASRQGVEHF.

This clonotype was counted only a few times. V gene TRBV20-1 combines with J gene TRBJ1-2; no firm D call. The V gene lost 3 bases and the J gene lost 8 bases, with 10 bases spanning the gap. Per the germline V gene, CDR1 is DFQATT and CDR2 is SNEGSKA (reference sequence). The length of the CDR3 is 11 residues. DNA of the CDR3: TGCAGTGCTAGTAGGGTGGGGGGCTACACCTTC. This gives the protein CSASRVGGYTF.

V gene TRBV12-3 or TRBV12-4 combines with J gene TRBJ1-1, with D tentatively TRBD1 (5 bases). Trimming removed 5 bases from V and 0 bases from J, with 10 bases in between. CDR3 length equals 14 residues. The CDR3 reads CASSVGEMNTEAFF. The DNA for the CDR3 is TGTGCCAGCAGTGTGGGGGAAATGAACACTGAAGCTTTCTTT.

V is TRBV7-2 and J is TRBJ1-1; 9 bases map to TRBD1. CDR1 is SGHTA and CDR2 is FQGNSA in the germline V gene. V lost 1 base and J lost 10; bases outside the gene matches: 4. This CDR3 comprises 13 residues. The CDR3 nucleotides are TGTGCCAGCAGCTTAGGACAGGGGGAGGGAGCTTTCTTT. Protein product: CASSLGQGEGAFF.